The entry below describes one T cell receptor beta chain. The antigen is undetermined. Trimming took 5 bases from V and 1 from J, leaving 15 bases between them. Per germline, CDR1 LNHNV and CDR2 YYDKDF (reference sequence). CDR3 size: 15 residues. Vbeta (60) and Jbeta (13) primers were used in the PCR. The table came from immunoSEQ multiplex PCR; TCRdb's copy has only in-frame clones and leaves some out. The sample carries 85,000 to 90,000 clones, around 76% recorded once. This specimen comes from a study of cytomegalovirus exposure and HLA in healthy donors. Study-level points and caveats: There were some public TCRs occurring in many donors, but most TCR sequences were rare. Later on, an analysis found that several of the most significant clusters appeared to be linked to common viral pathogens, which included parvovirus B19. TCR beta V- and J-gene trimming, according to a later analysis, was linked to a missense DCLRE1C variant.

The chain couples TRBV15 to TRBJ2-7; weak D call: TRBD1 (6 bases). This clonotype was sampled from a man aged 30 to 39 in good health and CMV-seropositive. Input material: PBMCs. CDR3 residues: CATSLDQGFSYEQYF. The CDR3 bases are TGTGCCACCAGCCTAGACCAGGGGTTTTCCTACGAGCAGTACTTC.